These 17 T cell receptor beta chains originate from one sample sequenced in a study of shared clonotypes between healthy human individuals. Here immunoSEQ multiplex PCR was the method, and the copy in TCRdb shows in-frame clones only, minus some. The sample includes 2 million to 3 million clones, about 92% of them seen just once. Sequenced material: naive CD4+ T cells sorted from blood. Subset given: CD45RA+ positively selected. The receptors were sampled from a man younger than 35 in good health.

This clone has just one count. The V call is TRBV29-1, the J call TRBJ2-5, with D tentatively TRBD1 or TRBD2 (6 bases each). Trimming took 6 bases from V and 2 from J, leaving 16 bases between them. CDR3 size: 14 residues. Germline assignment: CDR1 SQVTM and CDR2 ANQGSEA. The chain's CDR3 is CSVGGVLRQETQYF. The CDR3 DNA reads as TGCAGCGTGGGGGGCGTTCTACGTCAAGAGACCCAGTACTTC.

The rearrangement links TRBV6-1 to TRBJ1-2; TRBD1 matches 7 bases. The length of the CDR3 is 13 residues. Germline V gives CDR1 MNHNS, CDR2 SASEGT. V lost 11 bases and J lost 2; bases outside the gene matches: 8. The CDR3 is CAGRTGANYGYTF. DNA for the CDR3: TGTGCCGGACGAACAGGGGCCAACTATGGCTACACCTTC.

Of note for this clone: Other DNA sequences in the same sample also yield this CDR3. The CDR3 DNA is TGTGCCAGCAGCTTTGGGCAGGGGGGTTCACCCCTCCACTTT. This sequence encodes CASSFGQGGSPLHF. The rearrangement links TRBV5-4 to TRBJ1-6; the match to TRBD1 covers 7 bases. Losses at the gene ends were 2 bases for V and 9 bases for J; bases not matched to a gene: 5. The CDR3 spans 14 residues. Germline-derived CDR1 and CDR2 are SGHNT and YYREEE (reference sequence).

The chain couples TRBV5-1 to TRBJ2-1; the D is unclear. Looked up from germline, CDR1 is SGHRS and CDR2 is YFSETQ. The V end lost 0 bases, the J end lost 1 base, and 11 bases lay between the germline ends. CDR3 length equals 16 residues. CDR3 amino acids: CASSLEGLPSYNEQFF. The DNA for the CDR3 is TGCGCCAGCAGCTTGGAGGGCCTACCTTCCTACAATGAGCAGTTCTTC.

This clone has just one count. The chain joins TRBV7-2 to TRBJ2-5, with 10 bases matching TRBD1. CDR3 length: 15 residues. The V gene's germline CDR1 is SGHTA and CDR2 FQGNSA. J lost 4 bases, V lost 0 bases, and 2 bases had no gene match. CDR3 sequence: CASSLARTGGETQYF. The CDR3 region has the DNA TGTGCCAGCAGCTTAGCCCGGACAGGGGGAGAGACCCAGTACTTC.

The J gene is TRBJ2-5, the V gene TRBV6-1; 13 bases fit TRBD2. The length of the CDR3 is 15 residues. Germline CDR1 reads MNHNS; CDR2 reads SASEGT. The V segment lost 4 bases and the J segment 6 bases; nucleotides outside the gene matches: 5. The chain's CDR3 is CASSGTSGRSKTQYF. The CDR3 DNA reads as TGTGCCAGCAGTGGGACTAGCGGGAGAAGTAAGACCCAGTACTTC.

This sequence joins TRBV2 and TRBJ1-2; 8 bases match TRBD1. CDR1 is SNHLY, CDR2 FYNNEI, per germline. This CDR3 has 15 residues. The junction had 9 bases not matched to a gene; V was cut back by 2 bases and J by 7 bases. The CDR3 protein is CASSEIRTGSSGYTF. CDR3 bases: TGTGCCAGCAGTGAAATTAGGACAGGGAGTAGTGGCTACACCTTC.

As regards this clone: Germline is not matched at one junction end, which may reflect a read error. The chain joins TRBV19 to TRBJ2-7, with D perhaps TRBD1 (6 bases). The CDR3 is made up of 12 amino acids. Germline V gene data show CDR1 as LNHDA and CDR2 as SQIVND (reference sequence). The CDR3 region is CASSAKTGASFF. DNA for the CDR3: TGTGCCAGTAGTGCAAAGACAGGTGCATCATTCTTC.

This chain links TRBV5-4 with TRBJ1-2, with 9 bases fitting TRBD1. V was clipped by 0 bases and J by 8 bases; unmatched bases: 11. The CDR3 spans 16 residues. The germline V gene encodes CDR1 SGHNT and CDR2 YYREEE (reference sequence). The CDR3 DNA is TGTGCCAGCAGCTTGGTACAGGGGGCCACTGGAGTCGGCTACACCTTC. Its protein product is CASSLVQGATGVGYTF.

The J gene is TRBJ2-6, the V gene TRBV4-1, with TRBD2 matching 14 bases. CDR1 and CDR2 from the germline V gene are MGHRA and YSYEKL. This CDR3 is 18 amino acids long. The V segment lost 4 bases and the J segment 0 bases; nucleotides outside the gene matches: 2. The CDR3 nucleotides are TGCGCCAGCAGCCTCGGGACTAGCGGGAGCTCTGGGGCCAACGTCCTGACTTTC. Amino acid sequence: CASSLGTSGSSGANVLTF.

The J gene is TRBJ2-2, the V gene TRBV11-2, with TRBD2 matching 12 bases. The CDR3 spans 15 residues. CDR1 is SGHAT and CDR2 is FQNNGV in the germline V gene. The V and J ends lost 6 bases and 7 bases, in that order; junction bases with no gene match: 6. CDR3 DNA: TGTGCCAGCAGTCGTCTAGCGGGAGGGTTCGGGGAGCTGTTTTTT. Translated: CASSRLAGGFGELFF.

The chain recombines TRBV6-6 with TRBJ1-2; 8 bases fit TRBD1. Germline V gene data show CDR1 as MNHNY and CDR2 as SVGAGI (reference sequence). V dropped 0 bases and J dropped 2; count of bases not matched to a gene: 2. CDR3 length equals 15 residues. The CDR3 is CASSYSDRVNYGYTF. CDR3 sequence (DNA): TGTGCCAGCAGTTACTCGGACAGGGTAAACTATGGCTACACCTTC.

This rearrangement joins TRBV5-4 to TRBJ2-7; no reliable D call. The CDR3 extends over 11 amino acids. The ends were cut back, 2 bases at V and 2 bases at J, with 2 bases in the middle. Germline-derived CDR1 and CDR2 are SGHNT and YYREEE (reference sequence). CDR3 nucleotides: TGTGCCAGCAGCTTTCCCTACGAGCAGTACTTC. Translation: CASSFPYEQYF.

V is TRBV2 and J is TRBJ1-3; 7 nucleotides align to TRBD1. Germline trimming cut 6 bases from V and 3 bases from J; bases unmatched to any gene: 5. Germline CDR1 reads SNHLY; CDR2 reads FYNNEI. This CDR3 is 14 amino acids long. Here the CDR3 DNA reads TGTGCCAGCAGCTCGACAGGGCTTGGAAACACCATATATTTT. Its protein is CASSSTGLGNTIYF.

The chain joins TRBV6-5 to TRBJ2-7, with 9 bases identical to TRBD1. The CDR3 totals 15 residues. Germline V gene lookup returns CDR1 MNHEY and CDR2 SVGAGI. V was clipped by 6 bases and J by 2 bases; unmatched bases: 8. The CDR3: CASSKNRGPAYEQYF. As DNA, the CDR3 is TGTGCCAGCAGCAAAAACAGGGGGCCAGCCTACGAGCAGTACTTC.

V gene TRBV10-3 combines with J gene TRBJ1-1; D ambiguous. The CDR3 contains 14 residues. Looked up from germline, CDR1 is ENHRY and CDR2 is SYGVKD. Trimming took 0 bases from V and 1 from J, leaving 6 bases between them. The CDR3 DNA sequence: TGTGCCATCAGTGAGTCTTCGCAGAACACTGAAGCTTTCTTT. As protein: CAISESSQNTEAFF.

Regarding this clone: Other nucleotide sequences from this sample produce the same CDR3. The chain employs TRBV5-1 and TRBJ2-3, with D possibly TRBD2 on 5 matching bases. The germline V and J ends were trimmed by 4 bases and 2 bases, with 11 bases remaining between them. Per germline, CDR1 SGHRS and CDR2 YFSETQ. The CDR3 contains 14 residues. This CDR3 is CASSPSGNTDTQYF. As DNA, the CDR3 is TGCGCCAGCAGCCCCAGCGGCAACACAGATACGCAGTATTTT.